The sequence of this T cell receptor (beta chain) was determined in a study of blood T cell repertoires in COVID-19. Seattle patients were enrolled during active infection and followed longitudinally. The CDR3 consists of 15 residues. V was clipped by 3 bases and J by 7 bases; unmatched bases: 8. Germline lookup yields CDR1 MDHEN and CDR2 SYDVKM. The data were produced by immunoSEQ multiplex PCR, yet TCRdb's version contains in-frame clones alone and is incomplete. The sample lists some 72,000 clones; 65% to 85% were seen once. This TCR derives from a man aged 50 to 59 with COVID-19, enrolled during active disease. The sequenced sample was peripheral blood. The chain combines TRBV28 with TRBJ2-7; 11 nucleotides line up with TRBD1. CDR3 amino acids: CASSFGTGGIGEQYF. The CDR3 DNA follows: TGTGCCAGCAGTTTCGGGACAGGGGGGATAGGTGAGCAGTACTTC.